These 28 T cell receptor beta chains were all obtained from the same sample, sequenced in a study of molecular identifiers for immune sequencing clone quantification. TCRdb called the PCR reads again in MiXCR, with one record for every CDR3 protein. The sample has 62,000 or so distinct CDR3 sequences; around 18% are singletons. The sequenced sample consisted of naive CD8+ T cells from blood, with Jurkat cell RNA spiked in. Subset noted: FACS-sorted CD8+CD4-CCR7+CD45RA+ naive T cells. Every receptor here comes from a human donor in good health. Some libraries in this study had Jurkat cell RNA spiked in.

There are many counts of this clonotype. This chain connects TRBV28 to TRBJ1-5; D gene unclear. The germline V gene has CDR1 MDHEN and CDR2 SYDVKM. This CDR3 has 14 amino acids. Trimming removed 2 bases at V and 3 bases at J, with 8 bases between. The CDR3 sequence is CASSLRGPNQPQHF. In DNA form, the CDR3 reads TGTGCCAGCAGTTTAAGAGGGCCCAATCAGCCCCAGCATTTT.

This clonotype was recorded at least ten times. The V and J genes are TRBV20-1 and TRBJ1-2, with D possibly matching TRBD1 (6 bases). The CDR3 has 16 amino acids. The germline V gene encodes CDR1 DFQATT and CDR2 SNEGSKA (reference sequence). V shed 0 bases and J shed 0 bases, with 14 bases lying between them. This CDR3 is CSARDPEGGANYGYTF. The CDR3, as DNA: TGCAGTGCTAGAGATCCCGAAGGGGGGGCTAACTATGGCTACACCTTC.

Ten or more counts support this clonotype. J is TRBJ1-1 and V is TRBV27; 7 bases align to TRBD1. Germline lookup yields CDR1 MNHEY and CDR2 SMNVEV (reference sequence). This CDR3 spans 16 amino acids. V was pared by 4 bases and J by 1 base, with 9 bases of the junction left unmatched. Here the CDR3 reads CASSSQSWDRNTEAFF. The CDR3 region has the DNA TGTGCCAGCAGTTCCCAATCATGGGACAGGAACACTGAAGCTTTCTTT.

This clonotype occurred a few times. A read error is possible here, since a much larger clone lies one base away. The chain carries TRBV29-1 and TRBJ1-2; TRBD1 matches at 7 bases. CDR1 and CDR2 (germline): SQVTM, ANQGSEA. This CDR3 has 13 residues. The CDR3 nucleotides read TGCGGCGTTGGAGAACAGGGGTCCTATGGCTACACCTTC. Its translation: CGVGEQGSYGYTF.

This clonotype turned up a few times. Since a much larger clone is just one base distant, this may be a read error. J is TRBJ2-7 and V is TRBV6-1, with D maybe TRBD1 (5 bases). The V and J ends lost 8 bases and 6 bases respectively, with 20 bases between them. The CDR3 spans 14 residues. The germline V gene encodes CDR1 MNHNS and CDR2 SASEGT. The CDR3 DNA reads TGTGCCAGCGGAGATTATACCGACAGCCCCGAGCAGTACTTC. Amino acids: CASGDYTDSPEQYF.

This clonotype was observed many times. The chain joins TRBV7-6 to TRBJ2-1; TRBD2 matches 9 bases. J lost 5 bases, V lost 1 base, and 9 bases had no gene match. The CDR3 is made up of 17 amino acids. Germline CDR1 reads SGHVS; CDR2 reads FNYEAQ. This CDR3 reads CASSLVLAGGGDNEQFF. The DNA for the CDR3 is TGTGCCAGCAGCTTAGTACTAGCGGGTGGGGGGGACAATGAGCAGTTCTTC.

Turning to this clonotype: A much larger clone sits a single nucleotide away, making a read error possible. Here the CDR3 omits its conserved ending phenylalanine or tryptophan, so a read error is the likely source. The CDR3 coding sequence is TGTGCCAGTAGTATTGGCGGGAGTGCCGGGGAGCTGTTTCTT. Its protein product is CASSIGGSAGELFL. The chain joins TRBV19 to TRBJ2-2, with 7 nucleotides matching TRBD2. The V gene's germline CDR1 is LNHDA and CDR2 SQIVND (reference sequence). V trimming: 3 bases; J trimming: 6 bases; junction bases outside the gene matches: 4. The CDR3 totals 14 residues.

This clonotype was seen more than once but under ten times. The chain joins TRBV18 to TRBJ2-7, with TRBD1 matching over 9 bases. The germline CDR1 and CDR2 sequences are KGHSH and LQKENI. J gave up 4 bases and V 6 bases, and 7 bases lay outside the gene matches. The CDR3 length is 14 residues. The CDR3 DNA reads as TGTGCCAGCTCCGCACGGGACAGGGATTACGAGCAGTACTTC. Translating gives CASSARDRDYEQYF.

The table lists this clonotype with a few counts. The genes are TRBV28 and TRBJ2-1; 9 bases fit TRBD1. V shed 4 bases and J 6 bases; nucleotides not matched to a gene: 4. The CDR3 is made up of 14 amino acids. Looked up from germline, CDR1 is MDHEN and CDR2 is SYDVKM. The CDR3 bases are TGTGCCAGCAGTTGGACAGGGGATAGCAATGAGCAGTTCTTC. It yields the protein CASSWTGDSNEQFF.

This clonotype occurred many times. V usage is TRBV18 and J usage is TRBJ1-1; no reliable D call. This CDR3 contains 13 residues. Germline loops: CDR1 KGHSH, CDR2 LQKENI. With 5 bases removed from V and 0 bases from J, the gap between germline ends came to 7 bases. The chain's CDR3 is CASSTGVNTEAFF. The CDR3 DNA is TGTGCCAGCTCAACGGGAGTGAACACTGAAGCTTTCTTT.

There are many counts of this clonotype. The CDR3, as DNA: TGCGCCAGCAGCCAAGAAAGCGGGACAGGGGGCGGCGAGCAGTACTTC. Translated, it gives CASSQESGTGGGEQYF. This chain joins TRBV4-3 and TRBJ2-7; 12 nucleotides match TRBD1. CDR1 is LGHNA and CDR2 is YSLEER in the germline V gene. CDR3 length equals 16 residues. V gave up 0 bases and J gave up 6 bases; unmatched junction bases: 6.

This clonotype was observed at least ten times. The gene calls are TRBV6-1 and TRBJ2-1; the match to TRBD1 covers 7 bases. Unmatched junction bases numbered 2, after V lost 5 bases and J lost 4 bases. The CDR3 contains 13 residues. Germline V gene lookup returns CDR1 MNHNS and CDR2 SASEGT. In DNA, the CDR3 is TGTGCCAGCAGTTTACAGGGGTACAATGAGCAGTTCTTC. It is translated as CASSLQGYNEQFF.

Comment on this clonotype: A much larger clone sits a single nucleotide away, making a read error possible. This sequence joins TRBV7-8 and TRBJ2-1; D is perhaps TRBD2 (6 bases). Germline CDR1 SGHVS, CDR2 FQNEAQ. The CDR3 has 14 residues. The CDR3, as DNA: TGTGCCAGCAGCCCTACCGGGGGTAACAATGAGCCGTTCTTC. Translated: CASSPTGGNNEPFF.

On this clonotype itself: This may come from a read error, since a much larger clone is one base off. This chain joins TRBV2 and TRBJ2-2; 9 bases match TRBD1. CDR1 and CDR2 (germline): SNHLY, FYNNEI. CDR3 length: 18 residues. V dropped 4 bases and J dropped 7; count of bases not matched to a gene: 16. This CDR3 is CASSAFFPQGARNGELFF. In nucleotides, the CDR3 is TGTGCCAGCAGTGCTTTTTTCCCACAGGGGGCTCGTAACGGGGAGCTGTTTTTT.

By proportion, this clonotype is medium-sized. The CDR3 region is CSVEVNIAGGPFLYTDTQYF. The CDR3 nucleotides are TGCAGCGTTGAAGTGAATATAGCGGGAGGGCCGTTTCTGTATACAGATACGCAGTATTTT. The chain is built from TRBV29-1 and TRBJ2-3; 11 bases align to TRBD2. Trimming cost V 1 base and J 3 bases; bases outside gene matches: 18. Looked up from germline, CDR1 is SQVTM and CDR2 is ANQGSEA. The CDR3 consists of 20 residues.

There are many counts of this clonotype. The genes are TRBV24-1 and TRBJ2-7; D unresolved. CDR3 size: 13 residues. Germline V gives CDR1 KGHDR, CDR2 SFDVKD. Trimming left V 2 bases short and J 3 bases short, with 7 bases between. The CDR3, as DNA: TGTGCCACCAGTGATTCCGACAACTACGAGCAGTACTTC. It translates to CATSDSDNYEQYF.

This clonotype showed up many times. The chain has TRBV6-1 and TRBJ1-5, with D possibly matching TRBD1 (6 bases). Germline CDR1 MNHNS, CDR2 SASEGT. This CDR3 contains 15 residues. Trimming left V 7 bases short and J 3 bases short, with 16 bases between. The CDR3 protein is CASTTRGGNNQPQHF. The CDR3 nucleotides are TGTGCCAGCACCACAAGGGGGGGTAACAATCAGCCCCAGCATTTT.

This clonotype was seen at least ten times. The J gene is TRBJ2-4, the V gene TRBV25-1, with 8 nucleotides matching TRBD1. V shed 2 bases and J 0 bases; nucleotides not matched to a gene: 6. Germline V CDR1 and CDR2: MGHDK, SYGVNS. This CDR3 region has 17 residues. CDR3 sequence reads: CASSEQGAVLAKNIQYF. In nucleotides, the CDR3 is TGTGCCAGCAGTGAACAGGGGGCGGTTCTAGCCAAAAACATTCAGTACTTC.

There are a few counts of this clonotype. Compared with germline, one end of the junction differs, possibly owing to a read error. The chain carries TRBV5-1 and TRBJ2-7; D could derive from TRBD1 or TRBD2 (5 bases each). The CDR3 length is 16 residues. Germline loops: CDR1 SGHRS, CDR2 YFSETQ. The CDR3 nucleotides are TGCGCCAGCGGCTTGGCGGGCAGGAACAGGTCCTACGAGCAGTACTTC. It is translated as CASGLAGRNRSYEQYF.

The rearrangement uses TRBV11-2 and TRBJ2-1; 10 bases agree with TRBD1. The CDR3 covers 15 residues. Germline-derived CDR1 and CDR2 are SGHAT and FQNNGV. J was trimmed by 8 bases and V by 5 bases; bases with no gene match: 9. CDR3 loop: CASSPGQGGIDEQFF. The DNA for the CDR3 is TGTGCCAGCAGCCCCGGACAGGGGGGTATCGATGAGCAGTTCTTC.

This clonotype showed up many times. The chain combines TRBV6-6 with TRBJ2-6; TRBD2 matches 8 bases. The CDR3 contains 16 residues. Germline loops: CDR1 MNHNY, CDR2 SVGAGI (reference sequence). Germline trimming cut 8 bases from V and 3 bases from J; bases unmatched to any gene: 9. Written as DNA, the CDR3 is TGTGCCAGCTGGGGAGCGGGAGCTGGTGGGGCCAACGTCCTGACTTTC. Translated: CASWGAGAGGANVLTF.

Note on this clonotype: No conserved phenylalanine or tryptophan is present at the end of the CDR3, so a read error is the likely explanation. The CDR3 region is CAWSGLAGGEQFS. The CDR3 bases are TGTGCCTGGAGCGGACTAGCGGGAGGCGAGCAGTTCTCC. The genes are TRBV30 and TRBJ2-1; 14 bases map to TRBD2. The germline V gene has CDR1 GTSNPN and CDR2 SVGIG (reference sequence). The CDR3 is made up of 13 amino acids. V was clipped by 3 bases and J by 10 bases; unmatched bases: 2.

At least ten counts were recorded for this clonotype. The chain combines TRBV7-6 with TRBJ2-3; TRBD2 matches at 8 bases. Germline-derived CDR1 and CDR2 are SGHVS and FNYEAQ. V shed 2 bases, J shed 4 bases, and the junction held 5 bases outside the gene matches. The CDR3 extends over 15 amino acids. The CDR3 loop reads CASSLTGLDADTQYF. For the CDR3, the DNA is TGTGCCAGCAGCTTAACGGGACTAGACGCAGATACGCAGTATTTT.

This clonotype was picked up many times. This chain links TRBV5-6 with TRBJ2-1, with 9 bases identical to TRBD2. The CDR3 length is 18 residues. The germline gives CDR1 SGHDT, CDR2 YYEEEE. J was trimmed by 2 bases and V by 0 bases; bases with no gene match: 9. The CDR3 here is CASSLALAGGPTYNEQFF. The CDR3 DNA reads as TGTGCCAGCAGCTTGGCACTAGCGGGCGGACCCACCTACAATGAGCAGTTCTTC.

On this clonotype itself: The CDR3 ends on some other residue instead of the conserved phenylalanine or tryptophan, so this is likely a read error. The chain joins TRBV9 to TRBJ2-7; no clear D gene. This CDR3 is 14 amino acids long. Per germline, CDR1 SGDLS and CDR2 YYNGEE. Trimming pared 4 bases from V and 6 bases from J, leaving 17 bases between. CDR3 DNA: TGTGCCAGCAGCCCCTCTGGATTGGGGTCCGAGCAGTACTCC. This translates into CASSPSGLGSEQYS.

A note on this clonotype: Given a much more abundant clone one base away, this may be a read error. This sequence joins TRBV7-9 and TRBJ1-2; D unresolved. Per the germline V gene, CDR1 is SEHNR and CDR2 is FQNEAQ (reference sequence). The CDR3 runs 15 residues. The CDR3 coding sequence is TGTGCCAGCAGCTTAGAGGGCCACCAGCGTTATGGCTACGCCTTC. Amino acid sequence: CASSLEGHQRYGYAF.

This clonotype was seen ten or more times. The genes are TRBV7-2 and TRBJ2-7; D might be TRBD2 (5 bases). The ends were cut back, 5 bases at V and 3 bases at J, with 8 bases in the middle. Germline V gene lookup returns CDR1 SGHTA and CDR2 FQGNSA. This CDR3 region has 12 residues. CDR3 residues: CASSPRGYEQYF. CDR3 DNA: TGTGCCAGCAGCCCCCGGGGCTACGAGCAGTACTTC.

This clonotype was seen repeatedly, ten times or more. The chain joins TRBV14 to TRBJ2-5; tentatively, D is TRBD2 (5 bases). CDR1 and CDR2 (germline): SGHDN, FVKESK. The V and J ends lost 3 bases and 2 bases respectively, with 7 bases between them. The CDR3 contains 13 residues. CDR3 residues: CASSHGIQETQYF. In DNA, the CDR3 is TGTGCCAGCAGCCACGGGATACAAGAGACCCAGTACTTC.